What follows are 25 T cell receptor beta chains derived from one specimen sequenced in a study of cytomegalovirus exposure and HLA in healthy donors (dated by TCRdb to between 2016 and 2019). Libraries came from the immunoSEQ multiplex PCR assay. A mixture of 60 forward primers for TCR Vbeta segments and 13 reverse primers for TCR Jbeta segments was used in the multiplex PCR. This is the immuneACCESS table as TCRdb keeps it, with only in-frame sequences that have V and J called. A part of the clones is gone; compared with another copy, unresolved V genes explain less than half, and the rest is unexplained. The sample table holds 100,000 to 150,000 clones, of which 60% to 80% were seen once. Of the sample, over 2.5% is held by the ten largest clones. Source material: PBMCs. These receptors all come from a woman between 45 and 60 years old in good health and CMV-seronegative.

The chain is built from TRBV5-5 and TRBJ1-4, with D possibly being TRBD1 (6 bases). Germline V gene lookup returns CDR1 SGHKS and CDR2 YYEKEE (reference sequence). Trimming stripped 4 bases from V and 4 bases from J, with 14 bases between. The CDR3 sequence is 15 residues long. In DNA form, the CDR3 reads TGTGCCAGCAGCGCTCCCGGACAGCTTAATGAAAAACTGTTTTTT. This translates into CASSAPGQLNEKLFF. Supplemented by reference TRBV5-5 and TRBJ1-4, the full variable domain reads DAGVTQSPTHLIKTRGQQVTLRCSPISGHKSVSWYQQVLGQGPQFIFQYYEKEERGRGNFPDRFSARQFPNYSSELNVNALLLGDSALYLCASSAPGQLNEKLFFGSGTQLSVL.

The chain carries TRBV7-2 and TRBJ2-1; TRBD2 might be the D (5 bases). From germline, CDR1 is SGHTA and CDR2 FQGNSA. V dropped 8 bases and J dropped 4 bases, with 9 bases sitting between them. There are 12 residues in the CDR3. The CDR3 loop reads CASGSSYNEQFF. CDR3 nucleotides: TGTGCCAGCGGGAGTTCGTACAATGAGCAGTTCTTC. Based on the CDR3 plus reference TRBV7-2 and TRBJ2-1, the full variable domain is GAGVSQSPSNKVTEKGKDVELRCDPISGHTALYWYRQSLGQGLEFLIYFQGNSAPDKSGLPSDRFSAERTGGSVSTLTIQRTQQEDSAVYLCASGSSYNEQFFGPGTRLTVL.

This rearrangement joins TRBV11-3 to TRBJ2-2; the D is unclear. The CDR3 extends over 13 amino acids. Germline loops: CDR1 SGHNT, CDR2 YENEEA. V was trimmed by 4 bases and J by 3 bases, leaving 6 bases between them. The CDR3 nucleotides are TGTGCCAGCAGCTCCCTCGACACCGGGGAGCTGTTTTTT. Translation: CASSSLDTGELFF.

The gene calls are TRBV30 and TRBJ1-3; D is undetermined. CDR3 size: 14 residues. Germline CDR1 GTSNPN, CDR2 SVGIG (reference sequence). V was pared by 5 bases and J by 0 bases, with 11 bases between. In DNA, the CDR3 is TGTGCCTGGTCCGGTCCTGCCTCTGGAAACACCATATATTTT. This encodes CAWSGPASGNTIYF.

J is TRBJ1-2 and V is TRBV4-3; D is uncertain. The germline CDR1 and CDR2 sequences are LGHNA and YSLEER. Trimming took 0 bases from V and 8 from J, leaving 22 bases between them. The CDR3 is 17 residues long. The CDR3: CASSQDLVSRGRKGYTF. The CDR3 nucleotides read TGCGCCAGCAGCCAAGATTTGGTATCGAGAGGGCGTAAAGGCTACACCTTC.

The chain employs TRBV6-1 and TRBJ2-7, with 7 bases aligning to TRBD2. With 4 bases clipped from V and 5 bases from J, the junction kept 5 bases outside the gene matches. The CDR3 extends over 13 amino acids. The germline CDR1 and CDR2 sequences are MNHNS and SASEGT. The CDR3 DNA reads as TGTGCCAGCAGTGTTATAGGGAGGGACGAGCAGTACTTC. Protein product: CASSVIGRDEQYF.

The CDR3 is CASSLTAGGELTDTQYF. The CDR3 DNA sequence: TGTGCCAGCAGTTTAACCGCGGGAGGGGAACTCACAGATACGCAGTATTTT. The chain uses TRBV27 and TRBJ2-3; 9 positions agree with TRBD2. The CDR3 runs 17 residues. The V gene's germline CDR1 is MNHEY and CDR2 SMNVEV (reference sequence). The V segment lost 2 bases and the J segment 2 bases; nucleotides outside the gene matches: 8.

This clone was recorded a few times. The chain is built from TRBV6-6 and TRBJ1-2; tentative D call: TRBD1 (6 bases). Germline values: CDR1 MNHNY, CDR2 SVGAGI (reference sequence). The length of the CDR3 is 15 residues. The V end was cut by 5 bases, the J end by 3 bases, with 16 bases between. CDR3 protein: CASSLSGELDYGYTF. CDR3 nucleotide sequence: TGTGCCAGCAGTCTATCAGGGGAGCTCGACTATGGCTACACCTTC.

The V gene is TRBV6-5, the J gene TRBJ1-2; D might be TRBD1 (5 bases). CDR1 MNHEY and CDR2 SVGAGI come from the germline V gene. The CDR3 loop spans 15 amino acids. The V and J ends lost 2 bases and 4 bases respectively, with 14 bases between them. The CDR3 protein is CASSYGGVELYGYTF. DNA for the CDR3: TGTGCCAGCAGTTACGGGGGGGTTGAGCTCTATGGCTACACCTTC.

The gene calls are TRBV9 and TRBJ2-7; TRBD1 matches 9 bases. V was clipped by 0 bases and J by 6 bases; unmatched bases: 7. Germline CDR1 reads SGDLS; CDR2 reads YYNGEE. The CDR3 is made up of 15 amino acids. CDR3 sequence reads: CASSVAGQGEVEQYF. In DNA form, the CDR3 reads TGTGCCAGCAGCGTAGCGGGACAGGGCGAAGTCGAGCAGTACTTC.

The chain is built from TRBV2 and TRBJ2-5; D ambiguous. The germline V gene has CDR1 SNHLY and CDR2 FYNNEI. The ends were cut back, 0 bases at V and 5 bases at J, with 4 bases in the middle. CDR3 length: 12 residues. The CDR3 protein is CASSEARETQYF. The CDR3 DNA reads TGTGCCAGCAGTGAAGCCCGGGAGACCCAGTACTTC.

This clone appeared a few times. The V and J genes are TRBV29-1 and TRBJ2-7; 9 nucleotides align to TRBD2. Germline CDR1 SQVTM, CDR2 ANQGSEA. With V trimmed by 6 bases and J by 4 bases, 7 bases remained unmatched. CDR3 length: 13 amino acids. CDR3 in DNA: TGCAGCGTGAGGGAGACTAGCGGATACGAGCAGTACTTC. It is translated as CSVRETSGYEQYF.

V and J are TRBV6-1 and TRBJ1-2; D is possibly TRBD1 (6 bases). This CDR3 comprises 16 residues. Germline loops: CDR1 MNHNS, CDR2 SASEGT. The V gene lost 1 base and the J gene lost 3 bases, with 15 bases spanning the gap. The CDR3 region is CASSEGVSTGHYGYTF. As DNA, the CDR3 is TGTGCCAGCAGTGAAGGGGTCTCCACAGGGCACTATGGCTACACCTTC.

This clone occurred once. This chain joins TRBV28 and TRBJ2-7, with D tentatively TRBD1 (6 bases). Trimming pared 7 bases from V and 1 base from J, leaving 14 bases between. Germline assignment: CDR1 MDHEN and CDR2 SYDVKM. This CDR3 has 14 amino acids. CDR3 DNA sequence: TGTGCCAGCAACGGAGAGGACAGATCCTACGAGCAGTACTTC. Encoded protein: CASNGEDRSYEQYF.

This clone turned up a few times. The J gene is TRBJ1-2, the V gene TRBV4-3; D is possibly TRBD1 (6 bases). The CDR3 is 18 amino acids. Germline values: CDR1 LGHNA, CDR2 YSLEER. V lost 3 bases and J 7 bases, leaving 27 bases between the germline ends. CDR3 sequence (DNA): TGCGCCAGCAGCCAGCCCAGGGGCCGGGACCCAAAAGGGCCTGGCTACACCTTC. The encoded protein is CASSQPRGRDPKGPGYTF.

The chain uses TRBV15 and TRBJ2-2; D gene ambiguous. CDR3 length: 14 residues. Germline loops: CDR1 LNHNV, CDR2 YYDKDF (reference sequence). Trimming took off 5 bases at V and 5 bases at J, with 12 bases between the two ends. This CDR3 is CATSPYSGTGELFF. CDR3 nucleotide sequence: TGTGCCACCAGCCCTTACTCCGGGACCGGGGAGCTGTTTTTT.

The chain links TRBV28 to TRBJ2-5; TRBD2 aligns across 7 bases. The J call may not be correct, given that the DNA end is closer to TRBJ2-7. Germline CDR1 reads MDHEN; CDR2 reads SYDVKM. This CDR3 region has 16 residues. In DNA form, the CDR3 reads TGTGCCAGCAGTCCCCCCGGGACTATTTCGTCCTACGAGCAGTACTTC. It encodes CASSPPGTISSYEQYF.

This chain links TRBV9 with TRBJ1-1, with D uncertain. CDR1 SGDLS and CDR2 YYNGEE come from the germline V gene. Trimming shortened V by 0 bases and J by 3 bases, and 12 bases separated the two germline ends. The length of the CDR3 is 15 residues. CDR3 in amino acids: CASSVDPGSHTEAFF. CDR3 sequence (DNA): TGTGCCAGCAGCGTAGACCCGGGATCTCACACTGAAGCTTTCTTT.

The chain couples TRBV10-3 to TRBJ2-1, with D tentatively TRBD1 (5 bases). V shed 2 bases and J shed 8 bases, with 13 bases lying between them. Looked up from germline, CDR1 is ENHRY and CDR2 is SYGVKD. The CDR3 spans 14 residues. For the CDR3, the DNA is TGTGCCATCAGTGAGACGCAGGGTCCCCATGAGCAGTTCTTC. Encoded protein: CAISETQGPHEQFF.

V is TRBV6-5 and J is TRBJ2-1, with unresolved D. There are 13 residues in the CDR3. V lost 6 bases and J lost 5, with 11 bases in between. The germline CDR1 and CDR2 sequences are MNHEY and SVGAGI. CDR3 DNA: TGTGCCAGCAGCCGCTATATGAACAATGAGCAGTTCTTC. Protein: CASSRYMNNEQFF.

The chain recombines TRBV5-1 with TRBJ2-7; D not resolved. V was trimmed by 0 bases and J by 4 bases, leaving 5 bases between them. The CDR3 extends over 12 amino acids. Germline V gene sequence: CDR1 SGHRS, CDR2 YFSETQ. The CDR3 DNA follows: TGCGCCAGCAGCTTGGTCAGGTACGAGCAGTACTTC. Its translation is CASSLVRYEQYF.

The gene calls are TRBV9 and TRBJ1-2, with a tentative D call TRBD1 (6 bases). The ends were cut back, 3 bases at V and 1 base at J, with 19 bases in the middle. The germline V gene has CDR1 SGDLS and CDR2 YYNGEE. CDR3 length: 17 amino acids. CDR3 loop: CASSEGIGTPDNYGYTF. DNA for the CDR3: TGTGCCAGCAGCGAGGGGATCGGGACACCGGATAACTATGGCTACACCTTC.

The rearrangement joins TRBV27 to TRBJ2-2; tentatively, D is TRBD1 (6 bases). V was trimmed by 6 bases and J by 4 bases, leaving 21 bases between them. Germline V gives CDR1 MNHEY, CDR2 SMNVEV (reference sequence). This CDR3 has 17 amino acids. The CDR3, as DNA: TGTGCCAGCAGGATAAGACCCCCCGGACAGATCACCGGGGAGCTGTTTTTT. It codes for CASRIRPPGQITGELFF.

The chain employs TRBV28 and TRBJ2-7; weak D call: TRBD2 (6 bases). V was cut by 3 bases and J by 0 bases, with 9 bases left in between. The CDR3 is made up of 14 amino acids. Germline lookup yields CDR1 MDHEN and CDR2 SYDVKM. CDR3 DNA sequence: TGTGCCAGCAGTTTGCTGGGACTCTCCTACGAGCAGTACTTC. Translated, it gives CASSLLGLSYEQYF.

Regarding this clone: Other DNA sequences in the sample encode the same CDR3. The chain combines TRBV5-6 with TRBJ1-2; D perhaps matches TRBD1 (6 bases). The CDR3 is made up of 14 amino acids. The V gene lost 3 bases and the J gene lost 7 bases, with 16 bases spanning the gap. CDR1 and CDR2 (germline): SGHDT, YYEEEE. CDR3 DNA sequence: TGTGCCAGCAGCTACCTTACAGGGCCGGGTGGCTACACCTTC. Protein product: CASSYLTGPGGYTF.